The rows below give T cell receptor beta chains drawn from one sample of a study of T cell responses to AZD1222 COVID-19 vaccine. TCRdb keeps only in-frame clones here, not all; method: immunoSEQ multiplex PCR. The sample lists fewer than 90,000 clones; 70% to 90% were seen once. The source material was peripheral blood, sampled on day 0 of AZD1222 vaccination. These receptors originate from an adult in good health. Both conserved end residues are part of each CDR3. A D gene is named only where the DNA matches it firmly. A row's size may be missing; if present it is once, few, many or a size class.

clone size,J gene,D gene,V gene,CDR3 DNA,CDR3 protein
-,TRBJ2-2,-,TRBV18,TGTGCCAGCTCCCCGGGACCGCAGAACACCGGGGAGCTGTTTTTT,CASSPGPQNTGELFF
-,TRBJ2-2,-,TRBV5-1,TGCGCCAGCAGCTCCCTTAGGTTTAACCGGGACTCCGATCTGTTTTTT,CASSSLRFNRDSDLFF
-,TRBJ2-5,-,TRBV30,TGTGCCTGGAGTCTCGGCAGGGCTACGGAGACCCAGTACTTC,CAWSLGRATETQYF
-,TRBJ2-1,TRBD2,TRBV10-3,TGTGCCATCAGTGGCGCCGGGACTAGCGATTCGGATGAGCAGTTCTTC,CAISGAGTSDSDEQFF
-,TRBJ2-2,TRBD1,TRBV3-1/TRBV3-2,TGTGCCAGCAGCCCGTCAGGGGGCGGGGAGCTGTTTTTT,CASSPSGGGELFF
-,TRBJ1-1,TRBD1,TRBV5-7,TGTGCCAGCAGCTTCGGGACCGGAGGGACAGGCACTGAAGCTTTCTTT,CASSFGTGGTGTEAFF
-,TRBJ1-5,TRBD1,TRBV28,TGTGCCAGCAATGACTACAGGGGAAATCAGCCCCAGCATTTT,CASNDYRGNQPQHF
-,TRBJ1-1,TRBD1,TRBV5-1,TGCGCCAGCGGGACAGGGCCGAACACTGAAGCTTTCTTT,CASGTGPNTEAFF
-,TRBJ1-2,-,TRBV29-1,TGCAGCGGAGCAACAGATGCCTATGGCTACACCTTC,CSGATDAYGYTF
-,TRBJ1-2,-,TRBV27,TGTGCCAGCAGTCAACACGCAAGGGGTGGCTACACCTTC,CASSQHARGGYTF
-,TRBJ1-6,TRBD1,TRBV14,TGTGCCAGCAGCCAAGAGCTGGCCAGGGGGAATTCACCCCTCCACTTT,CASSQELARGNSPLHF
-,TRBJ2-1,TRBD2,TRBV28,TGTGCCAGCAGTTTAGGCGGGACTAGGAATGAGCAGTTCTTC,CASSLGGTRNEQFF
-,TRBJ2-1,-,TRBV5-1,TGCGCCAGCAGCAGGTTGGGGGGAGATCGGAATGAGCAGTTCTTC,CASSRLGGDRNEQFF
-,TRBJ1-4,-,TRBV19,TGTGCCAGTAGTTCTATCGCAAAACTGTTTTTT,CASSSIAKLFF
-,TRBJ1-3,-,TRBV15,TGTGCCACCAGCGTCGTATCTGGAAACACCATATATTTT,CATSVVSGNTIYF
-,TRBJ2-1,TRBD2,TRBV19,TGTGCCAGTAGTATAGAGCGGGGGGCCTACAATGAGCAGTTCTTC,CASSIERGAYNEQFF
-,TRBJ1-4,-,TRBV4-2,TGTGCCAGCAGCCAAGGCCAAGGAAATGAAAAACTGTTTTTT,CASSQGQGNEKLFF
-,TRBJ2-3,-,TRBV7-9,TGTGCCAGCAGGGAGGATCGGGATACGCAGTATTTT,CASREDRDTQYF
-,TRBJ2-1,-,TRBV28,TGTGCCAGCAAGTCACCGGGACTCAGGGAGGACGAGCAGTTCTTC,CASKSPGLREDEQFF
-,TRBJ2-7,TRBD2,TRBV5-1,TGCGCCAGCAGCGTGGGGACCGTACTGAGCGGGGCCTACGAGCAGTACTTC,CASSVGTVLSGAYEQYF
-,TRBJ1-4,TRBD1,TRBV5-1,TGCGCCAGCAGCAGGGGACAGGTTAATGAAAAACTGTTTTTT,CASSRGQVNEKLFF
-,TRBJ2-2,-,TRBV6-5,TGTGCCAGCAGCCGCCCTTACAGGAACACCGGGGAGCTGTTTTTT,CASSRPYRNTGELFF
-,TRBJ1-2,-,TRBV3-1/TRBV3-2,TGTGCCAGCAGCCAAGAAGGATCCGGGCTGGATGGCTACACCTTC,CASSQEGSGLDGYTF
-,TRBJ1-2,-,TRBV5-5,TGTGCCAGCAGCTTGGATCAGGGGTCCCTTTTGGGTGGCTACACCTTC,CASSLDQGSLLGGYTF
-,TRBJ1-1,-,TRBV6-5,TGTGCCAGCAATCGGAACACTGAAGCTTTCTTT,CASNRNTEAFF
once,TRBJ2-1,TRBD1,TRBV7-3,TGTGCCAGCAGCTTTGCAGGGGGTGAGCAGTTCTTC,CASSFAGGEQFF
few,TRBJ1-5,-,TRBV18,TGTGCCACCAGTAGAGGGGGGCGCGATCAGCCCCAGCATTTT,CATSRGGRDQPQHF
-,TRBJ1-1,-,TRBV19,TGTGCCAGTAGTATAGATCTCGTTAGGCGGCGGCCCGGGACTGAAGCTTTCTTT,CASSIDLVRRRPGTEAFF
-,TRBJ1-2,-,TRBV7-2,TGTGCCAGCAGTCCTAACAGGGTCAACGATGGCTACACCTTC,CASSPNRVNDGYTF
once,TRBJ1-2,-,TRBV19,TGTGCCAGTAGGCGGGACGGCCTTAACTATGGCTACACCTTC,CASRRDGLNYGYTF
-,TRBJ1-2,-,TRBV11-2,TGTGCCAGCAGCTTAGATCCCAAGTGGCCTTATGGCTACACCTTC,CASSLDPKWPYGYTF
few,TRBJ2-1,TRBD1,TRBV29-1,TGCAGCGTGGGACAGGGAGTGCATGAGCAGTTCTTC,CSVGQGVHEQFF
-,TRBJ1-2,-,TRBV2,TGTGCCAGCAGCCCCCCATCCCGGGACGGTCTAAGTTACACCTTC,CASSPPSRDGLSYTF
-,TRBJ2-5,TRBD2,TRBV18,TGTGCCAGCTCACCCCGGACTAGCGGGTACCAAGAGACCCAGTACTTC,CASSPRTSGYQETQYF
-,TRBJ2-5,TRBD2,TRBV10-3,TGTGCCATCAGCAGACTAGCGGGATACGAGACCCAGTACTTC,CAISRLAGYETQYF
-,TRBJ2-1,-,TRBV28,TGTGCCAGCACCCTTTGGGGGAGCTCCTACAATGAGCAGTTCTTC,CASTLWGSSYNEQFF
few,TRBJ2-3,TRBD1,TRBV14,TGTGCCAGCAGCCAAGCGGCAGGGGGAACAGATACGCAGTATTTT,CASSQAAGGTDTQYF
-,TRBJ2-1,-,TRBV6-5,TGTGCCAGCAGTTACGGGGACGGTCCCTACAATGAGCAGTTCTTC,CASSYGDGPYNEQFF
-,TRBJ1-2,-,TRBV7-6,TGTGCCAGCAGCTTAGCAGGGGGAGCTGGCTACACCTTC,CASSLAGGAGYTF
-,TRBJ2-5,TRBD1,TRBV18,TGTGCCAGCTCACCGGGACAGCAAGAGACCCAGTACTTC,CASSPGQQETQYF
once,TRBJ2-5,-,TRBV6-1,TGTGCCAGCAGTGAAGGCAGGGTACCAGAGACCCAGTACTTC,CASSEGRVPETQYF
-,TRBJ1-4,-,TRBV6-1,TGTGCCAGCAGTGAACGCTATTTTCGATTGCGCGGGCTGGCTAATGAAAAACTGTTTTTT,CASSERYFRLRGLANEKLFF
-,TRBJ2-5,-,TRBV30,TGTGCCTGGAGTGTACAGGAGACGACCCAGTACTTC,CAWSVQETTQYF
-,TRBJ2-5,-,TRBV19,TGTGCCAGTAGTTTAGGGACCGGGGAGACCCAGTACTTC,CASSLGTGETQYF
-,TRBJ1-4,TRBD1,TRBV5-1,TGCGCCAGCAGTTCCACGGGACAGGGTGAAAAACTGTTTTTT,CASSSTGQGEKLFF
-,TRBJ2-2,-,TRBV14,TGTGCCAGCAGCAAGACGAGGGCCGGGGAGCTGTTTTTT,CASSKTRAGELFF
-,TRBJ2-2,TRBD2,TRBV10-3,TGTGCCATCAGGCCCGGACTAGCATCCGGGGAGCTGTTTTTT,CAIRPGLASGELFF
-,TRBJ2-2,-,TRBV10-1,TGCGCCAGCAGTGAGCTTGGGACCGGGGAGCTGTTTTTT,CASSELGTGELFF
once,TRBJ1-1,-,TRBV28,TGTGCCACCCGCGGGGAAACAACTGAAGCTTTCTTT,CATRGETTEAFF
once,TRBJ1-4,TRBD1,TRBV19,TGTGCCAGTAGTATACCTAAGGGACAGACGTCAACTAATGAAAAACTGTTTTTT,CASSIPKGQTSTNEKLFF
-,TRBJ2-7,TRBD1,TRBV13,TGTGCCAGCAGCTCGGGACAGGGATTACCCGAGCAGTACTTC,CASSSGQGLPEQYF
-,TRBJ1-1,-,TRBV5-1,TGCGCCAGCCTACGGGGGGCTGGGGACACTGAAGCTTTCTTT,CASLRGAGDTEAFF
-,TRBJ2-3,-,TRBV25-1,TGTGCCAGCAGTGTCCCTAGCACAGATACGCAGTATTTT,CASSVPSTDTQYF
-,TRBJ1-4,-,TRBV10-1,TGCGCCAGCAGCCTTCAAATAAATGAAAAACTGTTTTTT,CASSLQINEKLFF
few,TRBJ1-4,TRBD1,TRBV30,TGTGCCTGGAGGGACGAGGGGGCATCTAATGAAAAACTGTTTTTT,CAWRDEGASNEKLFF
-,TRBJ1-1,-,TRBV19,TGTGCCAGTAGTAGGATGAACACTGAAGCTTTCTTT,CASSRMNTEAFF
-,TRBJ2-1,-,TRBV10-1,TGCGCCAGCAGTGATCCGGGTGCAGGATACAATGAGCAGTTCTTC,CASSDPGAGYNEQFF
-,TRBJ1-2,TRBD1,TRBV4-1,TGCGCCAGCAGCCTGGACAGGGGGAGCAACTATGGCTACACCTTC,CASSLDRGSNYGYTF
-,TRBJ2-2,-,TRBV5-4,TGTGCCAGCAGCTCCGGGGTCTCCACCGGGGAGCTGTTTTTT,CASSSGVSTGELFF
-,TRBJ2-3,-,TRBV7-3,TGTGCCAGCAGCCAGAGTGTCGCAGATACGCAGTATTTT,CASSQSVADTQYF